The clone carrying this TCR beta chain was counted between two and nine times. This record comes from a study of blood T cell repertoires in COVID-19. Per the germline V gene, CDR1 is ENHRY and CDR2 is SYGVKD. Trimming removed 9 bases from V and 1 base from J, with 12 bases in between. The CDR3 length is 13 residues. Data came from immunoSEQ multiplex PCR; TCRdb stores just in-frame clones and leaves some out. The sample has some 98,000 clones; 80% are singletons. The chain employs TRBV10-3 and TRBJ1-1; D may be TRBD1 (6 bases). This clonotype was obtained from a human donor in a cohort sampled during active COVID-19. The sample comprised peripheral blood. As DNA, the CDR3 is TGTGCCATGCAAGGGGGGGAGAACACTGAAGCTTTCTTT. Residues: CAMQGGENTEAFF.